The sequence of this T cell receptor beta chain was determined in a study of T cells in Graves' hyperthyroidism and ophthalmopathy. Study-wide results and caveats: Stable hyperthyroidism was separated from ophthalmopathy by a model based on 13 V-J features.

TCR beta CDR3 region amplification was performed from RNA transcripts. Researchers ran a first-round RT-PCR on the TCR CDR3 using the HTBI primer set. TCRdb re-called the multiplex PCR reads with MiXCR, one entry per CDR3 protein. The top ten hold approximately 9.1% of the sample, which has about 52,000 distinct CDR3 sequences, roughly 50% seen once. From germline, CDR1 is DFQATT and CDR2 SNEGSKA (reference sequence). The CDR3 totals 18 residues. As for this clonotype: Its matching antigen is unknown. A much larger clone is a single base away; this may be a read error.

The sequencing sample was made of blood. The chain uses TRBV20-1 and TRBJ2-4; 11 nucleotides match TRBD2. The receptor was isolated from a woman between 50 and 59 years old with Graves' ophthalmopathy. The CDR3 is CSASPRSLAGGIKNMQYF. The CDR3 DNA follows: TGCAGTGCTAGTCCTAGGAGCCTAGCGGGAGGAATTAAAAACATGCAGTACTTC.